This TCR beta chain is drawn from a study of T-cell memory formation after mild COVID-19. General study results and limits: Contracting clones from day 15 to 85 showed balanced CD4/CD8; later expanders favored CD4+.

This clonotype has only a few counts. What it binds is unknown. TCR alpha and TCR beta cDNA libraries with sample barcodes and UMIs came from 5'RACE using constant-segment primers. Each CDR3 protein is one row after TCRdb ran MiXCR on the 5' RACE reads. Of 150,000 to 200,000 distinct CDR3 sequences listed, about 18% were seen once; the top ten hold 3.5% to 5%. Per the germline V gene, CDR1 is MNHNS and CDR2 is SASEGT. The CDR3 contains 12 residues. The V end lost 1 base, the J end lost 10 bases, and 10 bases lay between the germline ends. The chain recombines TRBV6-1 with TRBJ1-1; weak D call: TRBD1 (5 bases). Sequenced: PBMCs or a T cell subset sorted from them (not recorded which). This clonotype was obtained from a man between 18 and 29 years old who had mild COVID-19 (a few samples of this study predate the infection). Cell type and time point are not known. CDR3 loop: CASSEVGRGAFF. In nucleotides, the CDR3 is TGTGCCAGCAGTGAAGTTGGTAGGGGAGCTTTCTTT.